This T cell receptor (beta chain) is drawn from a study of memory CD4+ T cells and cytomegalovirus serostatus. Remarks on this clone: Its antigen is as yet unknown.

V shed 1 base and J shed 2 bases, with 16 bases lying between them. This CDR3 is built from 16 residues. Germline V gene sequence: CDR1 GTSNPN, CDR2 SVGIG (reference sequence). The sort gate was single viable CD3+CD4+CD8-CD45RO+ cells for memory CD4+ T cells. Serostatus was set by detecting CMV pp150, pp28, p38, p52 IgG. Positive selection with CD4 microbeads enriched total CD4+ T cells. Data came from immunoSEQ multiplex PCR; TCRdb stores just in-frame clones and leaves some out. The data hold about 80,000 clones, with 75% to 90% observed a single time. Findings of the study overall: Repertoires predicted CMV serostatus with median bootstrapped AUC of about 0.95.

The clonotype comes from an adult in good health and CMV-seronegative. The rearrangement links TRBV30 to TRBJ2-3; D is perhaps TRBD1 (5 bases). The sequencing input was memory CD4+ T cells from blood. This chain's CDR3 is CAWSAQAGRNTDTQYF. In DNA form, the CDR3 reads TGTGCCTGGAGTGCTCAAGCAGGGCGTAACACAGATACGCAGTATTTT.